This T cell receptor (beta chain) emerged from a study of T cell responses to AZD1222 COVID-19 vaccine. Regarding the study as a whole: Regions 160-218 and 743-854 held dominance among vaccine-associated CD4 TCRs, which spanned spike. Once two AZD1222 doses were given, Spike-specific TCR breadth and depth went up. Donors in the cohort were predominantly white British and more often female, and clonal diversity was possibly underestimated.

The repertoire was sequenced with immunoSEQ multiplex PCR; TCRdb's copy has only in-frame clones and lacks some. The sample contains roughly 20,000 clones, 80% to 85% of which appear only once. With respect to this clone: Its antigen is undetermined.

The CDR3 totals 15 residues. The V segment lost 6 bases and the J segment 2 bases; nucleotides outside the gene matches: 6. Per germline, CDR1 MDHEN and CDR2 SYDVKM. This specimen was peripheral blood, taken 28 days after the second AZD1222 dose. The chain recombines TRBV28 with TRBJ1-4, with 7 positions matching TRBD1. The clonotype originates from an adult who received the AZD1222 COVID-19 vaccine. The CDR3 DNA reads TGTGCCAGCAGCGCGACAGGGAGCACTAATGAAAAACTGTTTTTT. Translated, it gives CASSATGSTNEKLFF.